The clone carrying this TCR beta chain was observed once. Its target is unknown. Sequencing used immunoSEQ multiplex PCR; TCRdb keeps in-frame clones, though not all of them. The repertoire consists of about 140,000 clones, with roughly nine tenths occurring once and the leading ten covering approximately 3.7%. Looked up from germline, CDR1 is SGHRS and CDR2 is YFSETQ. The CDR3 loop spans 16 amino acids. With V trimmed by 4 bases and J by 7 bases, 8 bases remained unmatched. The data originate from a study of T cell responses to AZD1222 COVID-19 vaccine. General study findings and limits: Two AZD1222 doses significantly raised spike-specific TCR breadth and depth over controls. Repertoires were obtained solely post-peak T cell response. Dominant at 160-218 and 743-854, vaccine-associated CD4 TCRs also spanned spike.

Pooling covered second doses at about 4 or about 12 weeks. The V gene is TRBV5-1, the J gene TRBJ1-6, with 10 bases matching TRBD1. The sequence was collected from an adult who received the AZD1222 COVID-19 vaccine. This material consisted of peripheral blood, taken 28 days after the second AZD1222 dose. CDR3 sequence reads: CASSPEGTGVNSPLHF. In DNA, the CDR3 is TGCGCCAGCAGCCCGGAGGGGACAGGGGTCAATTCACCCCTCCACTTT.